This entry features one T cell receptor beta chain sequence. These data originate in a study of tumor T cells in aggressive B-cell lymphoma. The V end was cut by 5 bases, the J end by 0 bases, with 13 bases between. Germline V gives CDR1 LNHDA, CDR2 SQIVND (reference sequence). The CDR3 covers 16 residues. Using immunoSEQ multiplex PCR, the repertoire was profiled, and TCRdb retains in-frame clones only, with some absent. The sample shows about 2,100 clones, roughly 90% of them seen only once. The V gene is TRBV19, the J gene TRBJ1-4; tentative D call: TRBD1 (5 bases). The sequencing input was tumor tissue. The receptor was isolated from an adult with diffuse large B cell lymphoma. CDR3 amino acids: CASSSRGGTTNEKLFF. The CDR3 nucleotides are TGTGCCAGTAGTTCCCGGGGGGGGACAACTAATGAAAAACTGTTTTTT.